Listed below are T cell receptor beta chains from one sample, sequenced in a study of cytomegalovirus exposure and HLA in healthy donors. The repertoire was sequenced with immunoSEQ multiplex PCR; TCRdb's copy has only in-frame clones and lacks some. Of 120,000 or so clones in the sample, roughly 75% were seen once. The sequenced material came from PBMCs. Receptors were obtained from a woman aged 45-65 years in good health and CMV-seronegative. CDR3s include the opening cysteine and the closing phenylalanine or tryptophan. Not every row has a clone size; where given, it reads once, few, many or a size class.

v_call	j_call	clone_size	cdr3_aa
TRBV27	TRBJ2-3	-	CASSSLAAPGDTQYF
TRBV11-3	TRBJ2-1	-	CASSLVSSGGNEQFF
TRBV9	TRBJ2-2	once	CASSVEVFSGTGELFF
TRBV6-5	TRBJ2-1	few	CASSYTPGDNEQFF
TRBV7-8	TRBJ1-3	once	CASSLLRVASGNTIYF
TRBV18	TRBJ1-4	-	CASSPSRDRPSLF
TRBV7-9	TRBJ2-1	-	CASSPIQGAGYNEQFF
TRBV27	TRBJ2-1	-	CASSFGDLNEQFF
TRBV9	TRBJ2-1	-	CASSVAAGAPLGVEQFF
TRBV5-1	TRBJ2-1	-	CASSFGIIPSYNEQFF
TRBV18	TRBJ2-5	-	CASSLTNREETQYF
TRBV7-3	TRBJ2-5	-	CASSSPLDTHNAETQYF
TRBV6-5	TRBJ2-7	-	CASSTQQGPYEQYF
TRBV29-1	TRBJ1-2	-	CSVETGGVYTF
TRBV28	TRBJ1-4	-	CASSLFAGANEKLFF
TRBV5-4	TRBJ2-1	few	CASSLDRGEQFF
TRBV11-3	TRBJ2-3	once	CASSTTSGARADTQYF
TRBV28	TRBJ1-1	few	CASSWQGAGTEAFF
TRBV11-2	TRBJ2-2	-	CASSRAGELFF
TRBV5-4	TRBJ1-2	-	CASRPGTEGGYTF
TRBV6-5	TRBJ1-2	few	CASSWDSNYGYTF
TRBV7-2	TRBJ1-2	-	CASSPKAGTNYGYTF
TRBV20-1	TRBJ1-1	-	CSAWTSEEAFF
TRBV27	TRBJ1-2	once	CASSLSGARSYGYTF
TRBV6-5	TRBJ1-1	few	CASTSRGGKSEAFF
TRBV6-1	TRBJ1-1	-	CASSKLQGAHTEAFF
TRBV5-4	TRBJ2-7	-	CASSQTSGDLSYEQYF
TRBV19	TRBJ1-5	-	CASSIERTSNQPQHF
TRBV9	TRBJ1-2	-	CASSRTNSYGYTF
TRBV5-4	TRBJ2-3	-	CASSLTGQGHDTQYF
TRBV19	TRBJ1-6	-	CASRQDSYNSPLHF
TRBV11-2	TRBJ2-5	-	CASSSGSTQYF
TRBV29-1	TRBJ2-7	-	CSAGGGRASYEQYF